One TCR beta chain is described in this entry. The entry originates in a study of OX40 agonist ivuxolimab in advanced cancers. Some clones are missing from TCRdb's copy, which holds only in-frame ones; the method was immunoSEQ multiplex PCR. In the table there are tens of thousands of clones, about nine tenths of which are singletons. J lost 8 bases, V lost 6 bases, and 11 bases had no gene match. The germline CDR1 and CDR2 sequences are MDHEN and SYDVKM. This CDR3 has 14 amino acids. The TCR sequence derives from an adult with an advanced solid tumor such as melanoma, head and neck, liver or kidney cancer. The input for sequencing was CD4+ or CD8+ T cells sorted from blood, taken in a trial of the OX40 agonist ivuxolimab. The chain links TRBV28 to TRBJ1-1; 8 bases are shared with TRBD1. The CDR3 here is CASRTQGAGKEAFF. In DNA, the CDR3 is TGTGCCAGCAGAACCCAGGGGGCGGGAAAAGAAGCTTTCTTT.